The next 15 T cell receptor beta chains were all read from a single sample in a study of cytomegalovirus exposure and HLA in healthy donors. Method: immunoSEQ multiplex PCR; TCRdb's copy keeps in-frame clones and lacks some. Among 150,000 or so clones listed, about 86% were seen once. Sequencing was done on a sample of PBMCs. Source of these receptors: a man younger than 35 in good health and CMV-seropositive.

Ten or more counts support this clone. The chain couples TRBV6-4 to TRBJ2-1; the match to TRBD2 covers 12 bases. From germline, CDR1 is MRHNA and CDR2 SNTAGT. Trimming cost V 0 bases and J 8 bases; bases outside gene matches: 5. The CDR3 covers 16 residues. Written as DNA, the CDR3 is TGTGCCAGCAGTGACTCGCCTAGCGGGGGGGCCGATGAGCAGTTCTTC. Its protein product is CASSDSPSGGADEQFF.

V gene TRBV5-6 combines with J gene TRBJ1-1; 8 nucleotides agree with TRBD1. Germline-derived CDR1 and CDR2 are SGHDT and YYEEEE. The V gene end was trimmed by 3 bases and the J gene end by 9 bases; junction bases not matched to a gene: 7. CDR3 length: 13 residues. The CDR3 nucleotides are TGTGCCAGCAGCTGGACCGACAGGGGCCAAGCTTTCTTT. Its translation: CASSWTDRGQAFF.

The rearrangement links TRBV9 to TRBJ2-1; TRBD1 is a possible D gene (5 bases). Germline lookup yields CDR1 SGDLS and CDR2 YYNGEE. V lost 5 bases and J lost 7, with 7 bases in between. The CDR3 runs to 11 residues. CDR3 residues: CASSKGNEQFF. The CDR3 nucleotides are TGTGCCAGCAGTAAGGGGAATGAGCAGTTCTTC.

The chain couples TRBV11-2 to TRBJ2-7; 7 bases agree with TRBD2. The CDR3 has 15 residues. Germline V gives CDR1 SGHAT, CDR2 FQNNGV. V lost 5 bases, J lost 0 bases, and 7 bases stayed unmatched. DNA of the CDR3: TGTGCCAGCAGCCGCCCGGGACTAAGCTCCTACGAGCAGTACTTC. Translated, it gives CASSRPGLSSYEQYF. The variable domain in full, completed from reference TRBV11-2 and TRBJ2-7, reads EAGVAQSPRYKIIEKRQSVAFWCNPISGHATLYWYQQILGQGPKLLIQFQNNGVVDDSQLPKDRFSAERLKGVDSTLKIQPAKLEDSAVYLCASSRPGLSSYEQYFGPGTRLTVT.

The chain employs TRBV7-2 and TRBJ2-3, with TRBD2 matching 12 bases. Germline lookup yields CDR1 SGHTA and CDR2 FQGNSA. V was clipped by 3 bases and J by 3 bases; unmatched bases: 1. The CDR3 is made up of 15 amino acids. CDR3 sequence reads: CASSLTSGRTDTQYF. For the CDR3, the DNA is TGTGCCAGCAGCTTGACTAGCGGGAGAACAGATACGCAGTATTTT.

The chain recombines TRBV10-3 with TRBJ2-1; 9 nucleotides match TRBD2. This CDR3 is 17 amino acids long. The V and J ends lost 8 bases and 4 bases, in that order; junction bases with no gene match: 15. CDR1 and CDR2 (germline): ENHRY, SYGVKD. The CDR3 region is CAIAGISGRQGYNEQFF. The CDR3 DNA reads as TGTGCCATCGCCGGTATTAGCGGGAGACAGGGATACAATGAGCAGTTCTTC.

The J gene is TRBJ2-4, the V gene TRBV28; D perhaps matches TRBD1 (7 bases). The CDR3 covers 15 residues. The V end lost 5 bases, the J end lost 4 bases, and 15 bases lay between the germline ends. From germline, CDR1 is MDHEN and CDR2 SYDVKM. The CDR3 is CASSRGWGQKNIQYF. The DNA for the CDR3 is TGTGCCAGCAGTCGGGGGTGGGGACAGAAAAACATTCAGTACTTC.

CDR3 bases: TGCAGTGCTAGGTTTAACGGGGAGCTGTTTTTT. It specifies CSARFNGELFF. V usage is TRBV20-1 and J usage is TRBJ2-2; no definite D call. V was pared by 3 bases and J by 7 bases, with 6 bases between. Germline V gives CDR1 DFQATT, CDR2 SNEGSKA (reference sequence). This CDR3 spans 11 amino acids.

This clone appeared a few times. The chain has TRBV7-2 and TRBJ2-7; 9 bases are a match to TRBD2. With 2 bases clipped from V and 6 bases from J, the junction kept 11 bases outside the gene matches. The CDR3 has 16 amino acids. Germline CDR1 reads SGHTA; CDR2 reads FQGNSA. This CDR3 reads CASSLLPGLAVSEQYF. In DNA form, the CDR3 reads TGTGCCAGCAGCTTATTACCGGGACTAGCCGTGAGCGAGCAGTACTTC.

A single count supports this clone. This chain joins TRBV30 and TRBJ2-7; a weak D match, TRBD2 (5 bases). Germline CDR1 reads GTSNPN; CDR2 reads SVGIG (reference sequence). The germline V and J ends were trimmed by 5 bases and 5 bases, with 16 bases remaining between them. This CDR3 region has 13 residues. The CDR3 DNA reads TGTGCCTGGGGGCGGCCGCTGCGGGACGAGCAGTACTTC. Translation: CAWGRPLRDEQYF.

The V gene is TRBV7-9, the J gene TRBJ1-2; D not certain. The CDR3 is 12 amino acids. Per the germline V gene, CDR1 is SEHNR and CDR2 is FQNEAQ (reference sequence). Trimming left V 0 bases short and J 8 bases short, with 7 bases between. Written as DNA, the CDR3 is TGTGCCAGCAGCTTAGCAGTAAGCGGCTACACCTTC. Translating gives CASSLAVSGYTF.

The CDR3 DNA sequence: TGTGCCAGCAGTGCGCGGGAGTCTTCACCCCTCCACTTT. Its translation: CASSARESSPLHF. The chain links TRBV6-1 to TRBJ1-6; D is ambiguous. Germline loops: CDR1 MNHNS, CDR2 SASEGT. There are 13 residues in the CDR3. Trimming took 4 bases from V and 9 from J, leaving 10 bases between them.

This clone was observed a single time. This chain links TRBV27 with TRBJ1-5; 8 bases are a match to TRBD1. The CDR3 has 16 amino acids. Germline trimming cut 0 bases from V and 8 bases from J; bases unmatched to any gene: 9. Germline CDR1 is MNHEY and CDR2 is SMNVEV (reference sequence). CDR3 in DNA: TGTGCCAGCAGTTTATCGGCCAGGGGGCGAATAGAGCCCCAGCATTTT. Its protein product is CASSLSARGRIEPQHF.

The genes are TRBV6-4 and TRBJ1-5, with 9 bases that match TRBD1. This CDR3 has 18 residues. Germline V gene data show CDR1 as MRHNA and CDR2 as SNTAGT. Unmatched junction bases numbered 15, after V lost 4 bases and J lost 5 bases. The CDR3 region has the DNA TGTGCCAGCAGTGTCGGCTGCCAACGGGACAGGGTCGATCAGCCCCAGCATTTT. Amino acids: CASSVGCQRDRVDQPQHF.

The chain uses TRBV27 and TRBJ2-1; D perhaps matches TRBD1 (6 bases). Germline CDR1 is MNHEY and CDR2 is SMNVEV (reference sequence). V shed 2 bases and J shed 6 bases, with 11 bases lying between them. The CDR3 is made up of 14 amino acids. The CDR3 DNA reads as TGTGCCAGCAGTTTAACAGGACAGATCAATGAGCAGTTCTTC. It encodes CASSLTGQINEQFF.